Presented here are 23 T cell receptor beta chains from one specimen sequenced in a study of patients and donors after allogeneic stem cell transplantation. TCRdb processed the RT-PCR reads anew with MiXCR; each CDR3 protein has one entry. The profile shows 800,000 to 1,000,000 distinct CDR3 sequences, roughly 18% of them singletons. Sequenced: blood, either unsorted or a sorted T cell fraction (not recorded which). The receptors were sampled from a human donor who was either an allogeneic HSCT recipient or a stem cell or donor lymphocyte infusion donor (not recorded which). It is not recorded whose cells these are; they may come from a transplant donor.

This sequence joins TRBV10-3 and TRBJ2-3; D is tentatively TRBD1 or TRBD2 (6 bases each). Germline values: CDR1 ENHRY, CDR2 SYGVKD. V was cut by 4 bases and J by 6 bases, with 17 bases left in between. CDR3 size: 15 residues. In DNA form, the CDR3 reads TGTGCCATCAGTGGTTCCGGGGGCGAAACGGATACGCAGTATTTT. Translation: CAISGSGGETDTQYF.

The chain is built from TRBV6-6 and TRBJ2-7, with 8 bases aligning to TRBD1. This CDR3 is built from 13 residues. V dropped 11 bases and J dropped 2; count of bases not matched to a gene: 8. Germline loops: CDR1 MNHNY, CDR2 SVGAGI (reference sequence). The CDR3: CAHRQGAAYEQYF. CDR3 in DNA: TGTGCCCACAGGCAGGGGGCGGCCTACGAGCAGTACTTC.

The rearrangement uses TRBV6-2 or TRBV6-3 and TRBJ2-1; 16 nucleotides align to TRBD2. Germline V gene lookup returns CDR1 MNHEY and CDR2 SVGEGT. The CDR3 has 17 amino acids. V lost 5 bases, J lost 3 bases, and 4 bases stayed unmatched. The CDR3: CASSPGLAGGIYNEQFF. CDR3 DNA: TGTGCCAGCAGTCCGGGACTAGCGGGGGGGATCTACAATGAGCAGTTCTTC.

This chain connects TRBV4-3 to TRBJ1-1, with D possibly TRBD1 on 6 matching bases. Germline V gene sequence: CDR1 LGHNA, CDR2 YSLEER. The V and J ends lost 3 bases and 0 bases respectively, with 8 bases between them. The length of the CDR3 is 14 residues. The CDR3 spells CASSHGQMNTEAFF. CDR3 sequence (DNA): TGCGCCAGCAGCCACGGACAGATGAACACTGAAGCTTTCTTT.

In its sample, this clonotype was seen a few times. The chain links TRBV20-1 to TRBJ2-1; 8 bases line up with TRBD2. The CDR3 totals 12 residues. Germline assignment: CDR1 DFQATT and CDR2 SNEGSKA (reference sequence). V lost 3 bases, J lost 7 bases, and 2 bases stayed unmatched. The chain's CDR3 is CSASGGANEQFF. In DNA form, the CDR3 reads TGCAGTGCTAGCGGGGGGGCAAATGAGCAGTTCTTC.

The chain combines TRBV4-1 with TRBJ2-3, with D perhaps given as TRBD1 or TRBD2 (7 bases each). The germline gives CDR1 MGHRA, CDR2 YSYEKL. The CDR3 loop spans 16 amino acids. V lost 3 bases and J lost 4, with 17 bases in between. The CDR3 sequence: CASSHPGGERADTQYF. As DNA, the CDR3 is TGCGCCAGCAGCCATCCAGGGGGGGAAAGGGCAGATACGCAGTATTTT.

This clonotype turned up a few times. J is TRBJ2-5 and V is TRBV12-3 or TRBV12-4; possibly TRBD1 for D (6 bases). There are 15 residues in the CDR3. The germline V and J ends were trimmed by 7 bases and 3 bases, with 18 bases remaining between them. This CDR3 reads CASTSDRPEEETQYF. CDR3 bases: TGTGCCAGCACCTCCGACAGGCCCGAGGAAGAGACCCAGTACTTC.

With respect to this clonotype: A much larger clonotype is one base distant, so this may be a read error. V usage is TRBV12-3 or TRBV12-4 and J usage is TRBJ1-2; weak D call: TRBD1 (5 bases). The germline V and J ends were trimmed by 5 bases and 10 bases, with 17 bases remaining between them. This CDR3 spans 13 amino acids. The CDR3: CASSLQGGNVYTF. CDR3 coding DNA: TGTGCCAGCAGTCTCCAGGGAGGGAATGTCTACACCTTC.

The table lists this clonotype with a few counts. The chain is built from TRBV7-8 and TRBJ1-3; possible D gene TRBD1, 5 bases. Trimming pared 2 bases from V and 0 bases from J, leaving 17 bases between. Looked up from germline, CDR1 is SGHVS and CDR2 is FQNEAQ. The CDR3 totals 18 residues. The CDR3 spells CASSLPRDRSSSGNTIYF. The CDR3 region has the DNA TGTGCCAGCAGCTTACCCCGAGACAGATCGTCCTCTGGAAACACCATATATTTT.

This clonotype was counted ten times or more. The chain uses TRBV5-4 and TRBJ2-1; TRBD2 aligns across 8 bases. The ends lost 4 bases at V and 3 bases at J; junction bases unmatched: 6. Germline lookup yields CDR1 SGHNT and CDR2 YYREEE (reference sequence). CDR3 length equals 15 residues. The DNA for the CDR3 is TGTGCCAGCAGCGGTGCGGGGGGAAACTACAATGAGCAGTTCTTC. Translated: CASSGAGGNYNEQFF.

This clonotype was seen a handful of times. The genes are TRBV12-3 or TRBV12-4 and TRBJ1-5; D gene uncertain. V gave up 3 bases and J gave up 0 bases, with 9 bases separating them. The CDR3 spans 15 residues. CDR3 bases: TGTGCCAGCAGTTTTCGGCAGACTAGCAATCAGCCCCAGCATTTT. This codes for CASSFRQTSNQPQHF.

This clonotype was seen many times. The CDR3 DNA reads as TGTGCCAGCAGTGAAGCAAGCGGGGTTCCGTACAATGAGCAGTTCTTC. This codes for CASSEASGVPYNEQFF. The chain joins TRBV6-1 to TRBJ2-1; 7 bases map to TRBD2. The CDR3 has 16 residues. Germline V gene lookup returns CDR1 MNHNS and CDR2 SASEGT. V gave up 0 bases and J gave up 4 bases; unmatched junction bases: 6.

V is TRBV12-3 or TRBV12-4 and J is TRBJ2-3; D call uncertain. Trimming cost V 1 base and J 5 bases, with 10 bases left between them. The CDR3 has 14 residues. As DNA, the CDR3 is TGTGCCAGCAGTTTAGGAAGGTCTGGAGATACGCAGTATTTT. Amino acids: CASSLGRSGDTQYF.

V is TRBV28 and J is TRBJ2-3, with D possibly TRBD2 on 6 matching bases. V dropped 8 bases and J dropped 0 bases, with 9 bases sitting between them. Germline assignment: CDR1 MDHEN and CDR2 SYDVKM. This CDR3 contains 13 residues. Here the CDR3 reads CASGTPSTDTQYF. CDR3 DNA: TGTGCCAGCGGGACTCCTAGCACAGATACGCAGTATTTT. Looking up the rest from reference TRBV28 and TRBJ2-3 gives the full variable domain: DVKVTQSSRYLVKRTGEKVFLECVQDMDHENMFWYRQDPGLGLRLIYFSYDVKMKEKGDIPEGYSVSREKKERFSLILESASTNQTSMYLCASGTPSTDTQYFGPGTRLTVL.

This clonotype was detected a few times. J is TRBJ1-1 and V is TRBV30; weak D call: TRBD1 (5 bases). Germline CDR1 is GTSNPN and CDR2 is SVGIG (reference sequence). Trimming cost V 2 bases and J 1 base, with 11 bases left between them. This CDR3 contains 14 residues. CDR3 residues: CAWSFEGTNTEAFF. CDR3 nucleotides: TGTGCCTGGAGTTTCGAGGGGACGAACACTGAAGCTTTCTTT. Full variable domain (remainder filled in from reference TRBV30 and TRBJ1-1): SQTIHQWPATLVQPVGSPLSLECTVEGTSNPNLYWYRQAAGRGLQLLFYSVGIGQISSEVPQNLSASRPQDRQFILSSKKLLLSDSGFYLCAWSFEGTNTEAFFGQGTRLTVV.

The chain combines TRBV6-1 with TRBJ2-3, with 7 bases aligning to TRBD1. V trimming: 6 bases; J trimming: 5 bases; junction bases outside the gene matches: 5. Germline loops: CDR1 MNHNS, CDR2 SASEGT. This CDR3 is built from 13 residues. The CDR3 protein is CASRQGLKDTQYF. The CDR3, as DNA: TGTGCCAGCAGACAGGGGTTAAAAGATACGCAGTATTTT.

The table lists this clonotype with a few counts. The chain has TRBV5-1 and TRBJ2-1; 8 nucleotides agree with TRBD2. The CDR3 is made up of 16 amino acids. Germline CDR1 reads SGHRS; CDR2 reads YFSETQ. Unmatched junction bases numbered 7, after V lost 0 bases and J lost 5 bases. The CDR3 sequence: CASSLGTGGAHNEQFF. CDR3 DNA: TGCGCCAGCAGCTTGGGGACCGGGGGGGCCCACAATGAGCAGTTCTTC.

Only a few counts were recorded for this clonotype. CDR3 in amino acids: CGVDRGYEQYF. For the CDR3, the DNA is TGTGGTGTGGACAGGGGCTACGAGCAGTACTTC. The chain employs TRBV30 and TRBJ2-7, with 9 bases identical to TRBD1. Germline assignment: CDR1 GTSNPN and CDR2 SVGIG (reference sequence). The CDR3 loop spans 11 amino acids.

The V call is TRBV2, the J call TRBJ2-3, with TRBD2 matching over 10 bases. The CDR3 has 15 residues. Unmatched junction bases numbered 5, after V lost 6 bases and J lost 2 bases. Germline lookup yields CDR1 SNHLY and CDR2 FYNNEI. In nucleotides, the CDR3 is TGTGCCAGCAGAACTAGCGGGACGTACACAGATACGCAGTATTTT. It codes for CASRTSGTYTDTQYF. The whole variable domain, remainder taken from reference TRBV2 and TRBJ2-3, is EPEVTQTPSHQVTQMGQEVILRCVPISNHLYFYWYRQILGQKVEFLVSFYNNEISEKSEIFDDQFSVERPDGSNFTLKIRSTKLEDSAMYFCASRTSGTYTDTQYFGPGTRLTVL.

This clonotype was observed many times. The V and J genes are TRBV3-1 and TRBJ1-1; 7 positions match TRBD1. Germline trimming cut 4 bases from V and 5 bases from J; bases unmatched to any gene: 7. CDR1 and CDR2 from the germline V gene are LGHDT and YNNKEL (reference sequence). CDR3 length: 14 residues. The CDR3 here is CASSPGQERTEAFF. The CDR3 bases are TGTGCCAGCAGCCCCGGACAGGAGAGAACTGAAGCTTTCTTT. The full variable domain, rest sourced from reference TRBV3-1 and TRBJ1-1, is DTAVSQTPKYLVTQMGNDKSIKCEQNLGHDTMYWYKQDSKKFLKIMFSYNNKELIINETVPNRFSPKSPDKAHLNLHINSLELGDSAVYFCASSPGQERTEAFFGQGTRLTVV.

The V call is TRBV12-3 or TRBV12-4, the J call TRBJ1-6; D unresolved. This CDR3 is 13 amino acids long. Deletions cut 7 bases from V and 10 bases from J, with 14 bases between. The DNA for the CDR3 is TGTGCCAGCAAATCCTCTCCGGAATCACCCCTCCACTTT. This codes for CASKSSPESPLHF.

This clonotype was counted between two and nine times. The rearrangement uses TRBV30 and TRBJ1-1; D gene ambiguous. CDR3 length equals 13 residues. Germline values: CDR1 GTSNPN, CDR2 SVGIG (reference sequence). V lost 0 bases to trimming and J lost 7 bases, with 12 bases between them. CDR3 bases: TGTGCCTGGAGTGTTTTAGGAGGGTATGAAGCTTTCTTT. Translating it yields CAWSVLGGYEAFF.

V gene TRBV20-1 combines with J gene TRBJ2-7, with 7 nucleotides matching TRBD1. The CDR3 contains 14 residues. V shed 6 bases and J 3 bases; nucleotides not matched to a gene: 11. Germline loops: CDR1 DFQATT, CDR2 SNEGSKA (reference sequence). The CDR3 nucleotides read TGCAGTGCAACCGACAGGGTTAAACTCTACGAGCAGTACTTC. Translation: CSATDRVKLYEQYF.